Following are 17 T cell receptor beta chains from one sample sequenced in a study of human T cells and chemical hapten exposure. TCRdb itself ran the RACE reads through MiXCR, one entry per CDR3 protein. The table lists some 38,000 distinct CDR3 sequences, more than 8% of them singletons. The time point: patch test 3, about 24 weeks after DPC sensitization. Treatment given: therapeutic diphenylcyclopropenone sensitization with weekly scalp DPC. Whole blood that had not been fractionated was the source of extracted total RNA. Sequenced material: whole blood, taken in connection with sensitization to the hapten diphenylcyclopropenone (DPC). The receptor set was obtained from a middle-aged man with alopecia areata. Some clones in this sample may be carry-over from other donors' samples.

The chain links TRBV5-4 to TRBJ2-5; TRBD2 might be the D (6 bases). Germline lookup yields CDR1 SGHNT and CDR2 YYREEE (reference sequence). Trimming stripped 3 bases from V and 1 base from J, with 10 bases between. The CDR3 contains 14 residues. CDR3 region: CASSYTGGQETQYF. In DNA, the CDR3 is TGTGCCAGCAGCTATACCGGGGGCCAAGAGACCCAGTACTTC.

This clonotype showed up just a few times. J is TRBJ2-7 and V is TRBV5-4; a possible D gene is TRBD2 (6 bases). Trimming removed 0 bases at V and 0 bases at J, with 13 bases between. CDR3 size: 16 residues. Germline CDR1 is SGHNT and CDR2 is YYREEE (reference sequence). The chain's CDR3 is CASSLDAGLSSYEQYF. The CDR3 coding sequence is TGTGCCAGCAGCTTGGATGCGGGACTGAGCTCCTACGAGCAGTACTTC.

Worth noting for this clonotype: Sequence at one end of the junction differs from germline and may be a read error. The rearrangement joins TRBV11-2 to TRBJ1-2; D perhaps matches TRBD1 (6 bases). The CDR3 is made up of 15 amino acids. Germline V gene lookup returns CDR1 SGHAT and CDR2 FQNNGV. Here the CDR3 DNA reads TGTACCAGCAGCCTCGGACAGAGTACTAACTATGGCTACACCTTC. Its protein is CTSSLGQSTNYGYTF.

This rearrangement joins TRBV20-1 to TRBJ2-7; the match to TRBD1 covers 8 bases. This CDR3 is 12 amino acids long. The germline gives CDR1 DFQATT, CDR2 SNEGSKA (reference sequence). V shed 3 bases and J 6 bases; nucleotides not matched to a gene: 4. CDR3 residues: CSARNRGSEQYF. The CDR3, as DNA: TGCAGTGCTAGGAACAGGGGGAGCGAGCAGTACTTC.

This clonotype was found many times. V usage is TRBV28 and J usage is TRBJ2-7; TRBD2 matches at 8 bases. V shed 6 bases, J shed 4 bases, and the junction held 8 bases outside the gene matches. The CDR3 runs 14 residues. Germline loops: CDR1 MDHEN, CDR2 SYDVKM. The CDR3 protein is CASSNGGAGYEQYF. In nucleotides, the CDR3 is TGTGCCAGCAGCAACGGGGGGGCTGGATACGAGCAGTACTTC.

This clonotype was counted many times. The chain joins TRBV29-1 to TRBJ2-7; D possibly corresponds to TRBD2 (6 bases). V dropped 3 bases and J dropped 4 bases, with 13 bases sitting between them. This CDR3 has 13 residues. Looked up from germline, CDR1 is SQVTM and CDR2 is ANQGSEA. The CDR3 loop reads CSVDLPGRYEQYF. CDR3 DNA sequence: TGCAGCGTTGATTTGCCAGGGAGGTACGAGCAGTACTTC.

The chain employs TRBV20-1 and TRBJ2-7; D is perhaps TRBD2 (7 bases). Deletions cut 2 bases from V and 0 bases from J, with 17 bases between. Germline lookup yields CDR1 DFQATT and CDR2 SNEGSKA (reference sequence). The CDR3 has 16 residues. The CDR3 spells CSARHPGGLRSYEQYF. CDR3 bases: TGCAGTGCTAGACATCCGGGGGGCCTTCGCTCCTACGAGCAGTACTTC.

The chain joins TRBV12-3 or TRBV12-4 to TRBJ1-2; D unresolved. The V end lost 6 bases, the J end lost 2 bases, and 7 bases lay between the germline ends. The CDR3 extends over 12 amino acids. CDR3 loop: CASSTDNYGYTF. Here the CDR3 DNA reads TGTGCCAGCAGCACCGACAACTATGGCTACACCTTC.

This clonotype was picked up many times. The gene calls are TRBV7-9 and TRBJ2-6; no clear D. The CDR3 contains 15 residues. Germline CDR1 and CDR2: SEHNR and FQNEAQ (reference sequence). Trimming left V 2 bases short and J 2 bases short, with 7 bases between. The CDR3 protein is CASSLPGAGANVLTF. The CDR3 DNA sequence: TGTGCCAGCAGCTTACCAGGAGCTGGGGCCAACGTCCTGACTTTC.

Many counts were recorded for this clonotype. The V call is TRBV29-1, the J call TRBJ1-3; D might be TRBD1 (5 bases). From germline, CDR1 is SQVTM and CDR2 ANQGSEA. V was trimmed by 6 bases and J by 0 bases, leaving 18 bases between them. The CDR3 loop spans 16 amino acids. The CDR3 protein is CSVREGASASGNTIYF. CDR3 coding DNA: TGCAGCGTCCGGGAAGGGGCCTCTGCCTCTGGAAACACCATATATTTT.

The rearrangement uses TRBV28 and TRBJ2-1; unclear D gene. V was trimmed by 2 bases and J by 9 bases, leaving 14 bases between them. The CDR3 is made up of 14 amino acids. The germline gives CDR1 MDHEN, CDR2 SYDVKM. CDR3 coding DNA: TGTGCCAGCAGTTTAAGAAGAGCTTCAGGTGAGCAGTTCTTC. Protein sequence: CASSLRRASGEQFF. The entire variable domain, with the rest obtained from reference TRBV28 and TRBJ2-1, is as follows: DVKVTQSSRYLVKRTGEKVFLECVQDMDHENMFWYRQDPGLGLRLIYFSYDVKMKEKGDIPEGYSVSREKKERFSLILESASTNQTSMYLCASSLRRASGEQFFGPGTRLTVL.

This clonotype was picked up many times. The rearrangement links TRBV4-2 to TRBJ2-7; tentative D call: TRBD2 (6 bases). The germline V gene encodes CDR1 LGHNA and CDR2 YNFKEQ. This CDR3 contains 16 residues. The ends were cut back, 4 bases at V and 3 bases at J, with 19 bases in the middle. CDR3 coding DNA: TGTGCCAGCAGCCCCGGACTACTAGGCCGACACTACGAGCAGTACTTC. Protein sequence: CASSPGLLGRHYEQYF.

Only a few counts were recorded for this clonotype. At one boundary the junction diverges from the germline segment, which might be a read error. This chain uses TRBV9 with TRBJ1-2; weak D call: TRBD1 (6 bases). Germline CDR1 and CDR2: SGDLS and YYNGEE. There are 14 residues in the CDR3. CDR3 region: CASSPNPGDYGYTF. CDR3 sequence (DNA): TGTGCCAGCAGCCCGAATCCAGGGGACTACGGCTACACCTTC.

This chain connects TRBV7-2 to TRBJ2-7, with a tentative D call TRBD1 (5 bases). Germline V gene lookup returns CDR1 SGHTA and CDR2 FQGNSA. CDR3 length: 14 amino acids. Trimming took 3 bases from V and 5 from J, leaving 14 bases between them. CDR3 DNA sequence: TGTGCCAGCAGCTTTTATCAGGGCCGGGACGAGCAGTACTTC. Its translation is CASSFYQGRDEQYF.

This clonotype was detected only a few times. This rearrangement joins TRBV5-1 to TRBJ2-5, with 9 bases matching TRBD1. CDR1 is SGHRS, CDR2 YFSETQ, per germline. The CDR3 runs to 14 residues. V lost 3 bases, J lost 4 bases, and 4 bases stayed unmatched. The CDR3 sequence is CASSSGQGRETQYF. CDR3 bases: TGCGCCAGCAGCTCCGGACAGGGGCGAGAGACCCAGTACTTC.

This clonotype was seen many times. The CDR3 protein is CSTASGAGELFF. The CDR3 region has the DNA TGCAGTACCGCATCCGGAGCGGGGGAGCTGTTTTTT. The chain combines TRBV29-1 with TRBJ2-2; D gene unclear. The CDR3 has 12 residues. Germline CDR1 reads SQVTM; CDR2 reads ANQGSEA.

This clonotype was seen repeatedly, ten times or more. At one boundary the junction diverges from the germline segment, which might be a read error. The chain couples TRBV4-1 to TRBJ2-6; the D gene is possibly TRBD1 (5 bases). There are 17 residues in the CDR3. Germline CDR1 MGHRA, CDR2 YSYEKL. CDR3 amino acids: CASSQEVGRPGANVLIF. CDR3 coding DNA: TGCGCCAGCAGCCAAGAGGTTGGCAGACCTGGGGCCAACGTCCTGATTTTC.